Reported below is one T cell receptor (beta chain). The antigen it recognizes is unknown. Base quality data are lacking; no much larger clone is found one base away. The record originates from a study of metastatic and nonmetastatic thyroid tumors (dated by TCRdb to about 2020). With regard to the full study: For patients with malignant and with benign thyroid disease, the researchers compared repertoires between peripheral blood samples and tumor or nodule tissue samples.

CDR1 and CDR2 are drawn from the germline V gene: SGHAT, FQNNGV. The cysteine opens and the phenylalanine closes a CDR3 of 15 amino acids. Only the CDR3 part of the read is kept: 45 bases, read in frame from the first base. The germline V end is reduced by 8 bases and the J end by 2 bases; junction bases left unmatched: 8. Broader findings and caveats from the paper: In both blood and tumor samples, malignant tumors were reported to have significantly higher TCR beta diversity than benign nodules.

Library preparation was by PCR. The sequencing machine was an Illumina HiSeq 4000. High-throughput sequencing was used to profile the TCR beta-chain CDR3 region of each patient. Regarding the original processing steps: Drawing on CDR3 differences between clinicopathological groups, the researchers built a classifier meant to tell apart patients with distant-metastatic papillary thyroid cancer. To measure repertoire diversity the researchers used the Shannon index, while the Morisita-Horn index served to gauge how similar the tumor and blood repertoires were. TCRdb ran its own pipeline on the public reads, namely fastp trimming at Q25 and MiXCR clone calling, and kept in-frame beta chains. TCRdb's processing, not the study's, gives the V and J calls here. This sample gives 30,000 or so clones in total; approximately 32% of them show up just once. The ten biggest clones cover 7.8% of the sample. No patient had received any treatment before thyroid surgery. Using T-cell receptor beta sequencing, the researchers looked back retrospectively at clinical samples from patients, gathered between the early 2010s and the late 2010s.

The chain employs TRBV11-2 and TRBJ2-3; TRBD2 lines up with 9 middle nucleotides. The specimen sequenced was blood. The TCR comes from a female donor with papillary thyroid cancer or a benign thyroid nodule (not recorded which). Some clones in this sample may be carry-over from other donors' samples. The CDR3 region has the sequence CASRVRGGVTDTQYF. The sequence in DNA is TGTGCCAGCCGGGTGCGGGGGGGAGTCACAGATACGCAGTATTTT.